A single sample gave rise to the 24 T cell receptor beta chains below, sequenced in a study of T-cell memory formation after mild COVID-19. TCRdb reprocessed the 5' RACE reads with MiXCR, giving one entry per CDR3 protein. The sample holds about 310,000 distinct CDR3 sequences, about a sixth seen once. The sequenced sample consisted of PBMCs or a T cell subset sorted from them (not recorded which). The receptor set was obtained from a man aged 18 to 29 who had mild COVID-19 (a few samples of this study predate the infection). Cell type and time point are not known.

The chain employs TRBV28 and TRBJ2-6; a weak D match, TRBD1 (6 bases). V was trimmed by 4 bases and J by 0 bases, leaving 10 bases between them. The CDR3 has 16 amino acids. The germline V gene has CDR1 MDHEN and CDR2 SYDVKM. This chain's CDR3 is CASSYGQLSGANVLTF. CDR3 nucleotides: TGTGCCAGCAGTTACGGACAGCTCTCTGGGGCCAACGTCCTGACTTTC.

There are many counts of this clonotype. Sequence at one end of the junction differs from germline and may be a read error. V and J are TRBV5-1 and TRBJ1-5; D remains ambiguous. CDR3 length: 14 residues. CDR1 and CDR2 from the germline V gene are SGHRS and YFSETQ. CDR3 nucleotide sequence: TGTGCCAGCAGTCCCGGGCAGTCGAATCAGCCCCAGCATTTT. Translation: CASSPGQSNQPQHF.

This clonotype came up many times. CDR3 sequence (DNA): TGCGCCAGCAGCCCCCCACCAGGGCGGGAGCAGTACTTC. Amino acids: CASSPPPGREQYF. The V and J genes are TRBV5-1 and TRBJ2-7, with D maybe TRBD1 (5 bases). Germline CDR1 SGHRS, CDR2 YFSETQ. V was clipped by 4 bases and J by 7 bases, with 15 bases between them. The CDR3 runs 13 residues.

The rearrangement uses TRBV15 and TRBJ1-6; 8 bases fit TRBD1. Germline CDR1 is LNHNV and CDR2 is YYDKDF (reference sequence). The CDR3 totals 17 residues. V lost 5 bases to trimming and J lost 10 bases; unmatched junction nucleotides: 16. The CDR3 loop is CATSWDVAGRGHSPLHF. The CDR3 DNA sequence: TGTGCCACCAGCTGGGATGTCGCGGGCAGGGGGCACTCACCCCTCCACTTT.

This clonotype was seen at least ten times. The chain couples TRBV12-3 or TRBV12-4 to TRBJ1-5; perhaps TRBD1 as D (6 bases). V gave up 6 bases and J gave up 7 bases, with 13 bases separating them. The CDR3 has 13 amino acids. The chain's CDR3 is CASSSQGYQPQHF. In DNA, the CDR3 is TGTGCCAGCAGCTCTCAGGGGTACCAGCCCCAGCATTTT.

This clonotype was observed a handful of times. The CDR3 DNA reads TGTGCCAGCAGCCAAGCGGGACACGTCTACGAGCAGTACGTC. It yields the protein CASSQAGHVYEQYV. The V and J genes are TRBV4-2 and TRBJ2-7, with D tentatively TRBD1 (6 bases). The CDR3 is made up of 14 amino acids. Trimming took 1 base from V and 3 from J, leaving 10 bases between them. In germline, CDR1 is LGHNA, CDR2 YNFKEQ.

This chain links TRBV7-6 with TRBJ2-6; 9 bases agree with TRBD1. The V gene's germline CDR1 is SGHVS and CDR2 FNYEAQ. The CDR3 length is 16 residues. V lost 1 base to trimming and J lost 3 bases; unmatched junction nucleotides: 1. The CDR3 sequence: CASSLDRGLGANVLTF. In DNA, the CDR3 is TGTGCCAGCAGCTTAGACAGGGGGCTTGGGGCCAACGTCCTGACTTTC.

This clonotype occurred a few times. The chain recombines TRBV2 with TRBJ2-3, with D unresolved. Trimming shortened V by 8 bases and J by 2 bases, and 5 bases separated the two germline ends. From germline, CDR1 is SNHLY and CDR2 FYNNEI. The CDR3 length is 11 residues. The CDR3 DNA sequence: TGTGCCAGCCGGGTCACAGATACGCAGTATTTT. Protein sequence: CASRVTDTQYF.

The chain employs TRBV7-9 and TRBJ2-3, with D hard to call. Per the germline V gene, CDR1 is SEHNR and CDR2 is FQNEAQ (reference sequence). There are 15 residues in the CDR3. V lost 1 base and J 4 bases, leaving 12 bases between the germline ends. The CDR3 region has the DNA TGTGCCAGCAGCTTAGTGCTTGGGTATTCAGATACGCAGTATTTT. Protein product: CASSLVLGYSDTQYF.

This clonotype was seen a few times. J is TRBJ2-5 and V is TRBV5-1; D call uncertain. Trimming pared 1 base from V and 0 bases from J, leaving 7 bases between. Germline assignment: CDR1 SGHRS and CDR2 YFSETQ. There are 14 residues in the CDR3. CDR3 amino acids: CASSLTPDQETQYF. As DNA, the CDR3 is TGCGCCAGCAGCTTGACTCCGGACCAAGAGACCCAGTACTTC.

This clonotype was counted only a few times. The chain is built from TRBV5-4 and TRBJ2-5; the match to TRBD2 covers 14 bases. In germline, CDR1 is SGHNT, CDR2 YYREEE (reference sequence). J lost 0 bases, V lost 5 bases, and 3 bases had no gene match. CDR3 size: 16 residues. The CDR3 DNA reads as TGTGCCAGCAGACGGACTAGCGGGGGGTACCAAGAGACCCAGTACTTC. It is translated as CASRRTSGGYQETQYF.

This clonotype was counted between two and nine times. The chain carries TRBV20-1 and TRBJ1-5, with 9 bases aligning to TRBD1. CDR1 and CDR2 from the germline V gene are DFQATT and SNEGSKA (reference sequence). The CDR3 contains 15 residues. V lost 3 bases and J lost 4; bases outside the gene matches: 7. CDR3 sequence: CSARVLGTGNQPQHF. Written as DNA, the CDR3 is TGCAGTGCTAGGGTACTAGGGACAGGGAATCAGCCCCAGCATTTT.

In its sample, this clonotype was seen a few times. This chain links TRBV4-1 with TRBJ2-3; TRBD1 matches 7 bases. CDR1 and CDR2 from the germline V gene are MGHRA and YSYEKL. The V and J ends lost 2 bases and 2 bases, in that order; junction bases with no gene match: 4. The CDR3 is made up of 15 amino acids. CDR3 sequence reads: CASSQPQGTTDTQYF. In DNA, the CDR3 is TGCGCCAGCAGCCAACCACAGGGGACCACAGATACGCAGTATTTT.

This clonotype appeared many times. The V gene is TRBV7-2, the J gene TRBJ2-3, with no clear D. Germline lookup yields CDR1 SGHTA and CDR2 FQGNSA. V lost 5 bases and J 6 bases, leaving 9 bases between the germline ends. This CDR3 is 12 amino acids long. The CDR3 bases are TGTGCCAGCAGCCCCCATCGGGATACGCAGTATTTT. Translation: CASSPHRDTQYF.

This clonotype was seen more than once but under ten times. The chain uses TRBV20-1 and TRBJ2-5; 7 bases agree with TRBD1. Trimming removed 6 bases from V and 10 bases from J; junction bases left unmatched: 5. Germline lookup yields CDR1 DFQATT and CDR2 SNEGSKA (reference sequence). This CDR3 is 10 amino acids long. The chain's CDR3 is CSAVQGNQYF. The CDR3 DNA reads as TGCAGTGCGGTACAGGGGAACCAGTACTTC.

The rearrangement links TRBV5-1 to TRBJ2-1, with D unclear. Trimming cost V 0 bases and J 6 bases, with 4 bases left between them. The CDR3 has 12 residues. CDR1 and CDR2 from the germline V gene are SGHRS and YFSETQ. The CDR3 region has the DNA TGCGCCAGCAGCTTGGACATCAATGAGCAGTTCTTC. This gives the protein CASSLDINEQFF.

The CDR3 sequence is CASSLRVPGPQETQYF. CDR3 nucleotide sequence: TGTGCCAGCAGCCTACGGGTCCCGGGACCCCAAGAGACCCAGTACTTC. This sequence joins TRBV7-3 and TRBJ2-5; D is possibly TRBD1 or TRBD2 (5 bases each). Trimming cost V 5 bases and J 1 base, with 17 bases left between them. The CDR3 is 16 amino acids. Per germline, CDR1 SGHTA and CDR2 FQGTGA.

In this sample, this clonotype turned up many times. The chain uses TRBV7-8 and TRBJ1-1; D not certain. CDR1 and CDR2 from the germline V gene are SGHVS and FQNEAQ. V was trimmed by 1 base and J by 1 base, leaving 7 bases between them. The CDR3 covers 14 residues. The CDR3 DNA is TGTGCCAGCAGCTTAGGCATAAGGAACACTGAAGCTTTCTTT. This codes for CASSLGIRNTEAFF.

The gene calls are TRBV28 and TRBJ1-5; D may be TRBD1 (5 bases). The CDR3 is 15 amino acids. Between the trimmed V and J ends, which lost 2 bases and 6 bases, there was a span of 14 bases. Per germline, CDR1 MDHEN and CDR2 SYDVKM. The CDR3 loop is CASSLLAGLAQPQHF. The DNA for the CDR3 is TGTGCCAGCAGTTTACTCGCAGGGTTGGCTCAGCCCCAGCATTTT.

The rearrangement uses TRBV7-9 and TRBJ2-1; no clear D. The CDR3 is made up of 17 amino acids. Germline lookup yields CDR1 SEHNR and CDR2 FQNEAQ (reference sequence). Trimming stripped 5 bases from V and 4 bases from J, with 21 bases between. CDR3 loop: CASSPPDGVAGYNEQFF. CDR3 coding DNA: TGTGCCAGCAGCCCGCCGGATGGAGTAGCCGGGTACAATGAGCAGTTCTTC.

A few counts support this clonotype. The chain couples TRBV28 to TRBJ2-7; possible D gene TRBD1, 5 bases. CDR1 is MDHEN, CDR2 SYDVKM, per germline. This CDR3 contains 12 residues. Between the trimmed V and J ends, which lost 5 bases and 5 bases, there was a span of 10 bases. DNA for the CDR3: TGTGCCAGCAGTCCCGAAGGGGACGAGCAGTACGTC. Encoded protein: CASSPEGDEQYV.

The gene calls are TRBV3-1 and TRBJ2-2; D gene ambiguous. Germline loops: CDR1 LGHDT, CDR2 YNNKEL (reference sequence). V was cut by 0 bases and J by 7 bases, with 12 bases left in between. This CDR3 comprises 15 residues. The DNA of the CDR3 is TGTGCCAGCAGCCAAGACGAACTACTTTACGGGGAGCTGTTTTTT. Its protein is CASSQDELLYGELFF.

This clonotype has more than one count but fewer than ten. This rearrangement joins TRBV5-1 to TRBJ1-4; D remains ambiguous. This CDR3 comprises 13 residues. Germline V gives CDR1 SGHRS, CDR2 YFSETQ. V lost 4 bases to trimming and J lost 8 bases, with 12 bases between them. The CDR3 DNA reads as TGCGCCAGCAGCCCCTATGAAAGGGAAAAACTGTTTTTT. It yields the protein CASSPYEREKLFF.

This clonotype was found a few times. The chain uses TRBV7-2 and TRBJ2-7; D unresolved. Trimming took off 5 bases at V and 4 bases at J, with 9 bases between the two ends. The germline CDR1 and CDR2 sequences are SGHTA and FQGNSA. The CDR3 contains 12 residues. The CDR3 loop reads CASSLKEYEQYF. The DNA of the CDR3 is TGTGCCAGCAGCCTGAAGGAGTACGAGCAGTACTTC.